Shown below are 2 T cell receptor beta chains from a single sample sequenced in a study of T cell changes during pregnancy in multiple sclerosis. Profiled with immunoSEQ multiplex PCR; TCRdb holds only in-frame clones, not every one. Altogether about 40,000 clones are present, around 90% being singletons, with the ten largest covering less than 0.5%. Sequencing was performed on CD4+ T cells from peripheral blood mononuclear cells, taken in the third trimester of pregnancy. The receptors were sampled from a female donor in good health, enrolled as a control in a pregnancy study.

This clone was observed once. This rearrangement joins TRBV28 to TRBJ2-3, with 7 bases identical to TRBD2. The trim removed 4 bases at V and 4 bases at J, leaving 11 bases unmatched. This CDR3 has 16 amino acids. Germline V gene sequence: CDR1 MDHEN, CDR2 SYDVKM. The CDR3 spells CASSSLGAGNSDTQYF. In DNA, the CDR3 is TGTGCCAGCAGTTCGCTCGGAGCGGGGAATTCAGATACGCAGTATTTT.

The gene calls are TRBV5-1 and TRBJ2-3; 8 bases line up with TRBD2. The CDR3 has 16 amino acids. Trimming at V came to 3 bases and at J to 0 bases, leaving 6 bases not matched to a gene. CDR1 is SGHRS and CDR2 is YFSETQ in the germline V gene. The CDR3 coding sequence is TGCGCCAGCAGCTGGGGACTAGACCCCAGCACAGATACGCAGTATTTT. It codes for CASSWGLDPSTDTQYF.